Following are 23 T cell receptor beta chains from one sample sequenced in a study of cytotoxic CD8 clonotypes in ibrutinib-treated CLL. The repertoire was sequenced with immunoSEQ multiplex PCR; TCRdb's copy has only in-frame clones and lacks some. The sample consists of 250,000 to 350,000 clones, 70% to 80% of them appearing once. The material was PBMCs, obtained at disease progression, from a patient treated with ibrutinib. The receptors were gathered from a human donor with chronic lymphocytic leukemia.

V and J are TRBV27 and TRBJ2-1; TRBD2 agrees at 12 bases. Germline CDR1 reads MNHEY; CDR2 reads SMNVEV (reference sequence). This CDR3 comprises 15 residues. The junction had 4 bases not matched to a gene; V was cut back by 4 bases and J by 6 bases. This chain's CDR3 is CASSSTSGRLNEQFF. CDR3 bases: TGTGCCAGCAGTTCTACTAGCGGGAGGCTCAATGAGCAGTTCTTC.

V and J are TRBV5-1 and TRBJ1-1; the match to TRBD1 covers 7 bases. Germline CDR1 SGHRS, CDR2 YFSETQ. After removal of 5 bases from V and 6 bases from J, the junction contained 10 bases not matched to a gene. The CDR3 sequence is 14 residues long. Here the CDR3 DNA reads TGCGCCAGCAGAGAAAGGGGGCAAAGCGCTGAAGCTTTCTTT. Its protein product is CASRERGQSAEAFF.

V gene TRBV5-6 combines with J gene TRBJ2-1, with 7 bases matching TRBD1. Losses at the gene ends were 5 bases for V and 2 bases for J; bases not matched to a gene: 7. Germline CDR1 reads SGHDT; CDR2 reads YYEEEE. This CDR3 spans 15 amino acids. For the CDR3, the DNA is TGTGCCAGCAGAGTGAGGGGGCTCACCTACAATGAGCAGTTCTTC. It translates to CASRVRGLTYNEQFF.

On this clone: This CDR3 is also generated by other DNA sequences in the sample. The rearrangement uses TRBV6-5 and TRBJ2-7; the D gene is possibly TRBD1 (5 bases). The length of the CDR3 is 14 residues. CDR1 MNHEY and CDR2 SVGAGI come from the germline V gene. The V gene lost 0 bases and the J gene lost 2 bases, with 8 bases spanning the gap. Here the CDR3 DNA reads TGTGCCAGCAGTTACTCCAGGGCAACCTACGAGCAGTACTTC. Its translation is CASSYSRATYEQYF.

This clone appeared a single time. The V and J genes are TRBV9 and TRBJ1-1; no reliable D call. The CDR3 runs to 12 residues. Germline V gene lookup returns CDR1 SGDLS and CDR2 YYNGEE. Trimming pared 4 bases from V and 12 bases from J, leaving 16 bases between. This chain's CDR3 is CASSPPPTGTFF. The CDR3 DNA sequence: TGTGCCAGCAGCCCACCCCCGACCGGGACTTTCTTT.

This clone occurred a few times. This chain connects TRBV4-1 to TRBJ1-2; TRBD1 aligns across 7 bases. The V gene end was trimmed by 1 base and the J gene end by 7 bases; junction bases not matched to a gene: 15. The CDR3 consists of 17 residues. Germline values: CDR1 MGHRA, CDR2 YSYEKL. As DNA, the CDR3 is TGCGCCAGCAGCCAAGGGTATACAGGGGAAGCTACGGGTGGCTACACCTTC. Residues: CASSQGYTGEATGGYTF.

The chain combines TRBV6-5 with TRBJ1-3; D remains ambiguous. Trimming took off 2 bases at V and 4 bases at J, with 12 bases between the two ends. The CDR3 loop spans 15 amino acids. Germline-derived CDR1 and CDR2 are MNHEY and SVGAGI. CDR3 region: CASSYVLGSGNTIYF. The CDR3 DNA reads TGTGCCAGCAGTTACGTTCTGGGCTCCGGAAACACCATATATTTT.

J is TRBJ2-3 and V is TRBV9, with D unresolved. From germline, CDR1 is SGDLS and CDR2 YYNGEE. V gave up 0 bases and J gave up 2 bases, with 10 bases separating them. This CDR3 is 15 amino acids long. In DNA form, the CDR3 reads TGTGCCAGCAGCGTAGTCGCTCCGTCCACAGATACGCAGTATTTT. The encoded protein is CASSVVAPSTDTQYF.

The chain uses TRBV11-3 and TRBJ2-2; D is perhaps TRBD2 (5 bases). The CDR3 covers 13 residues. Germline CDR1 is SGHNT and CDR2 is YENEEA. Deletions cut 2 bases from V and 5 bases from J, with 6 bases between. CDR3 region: CASSLRGTGELFF. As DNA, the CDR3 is TGTGCCAGCAGCTTACGGGGAACCGGGGAGCTGTTTTTT.

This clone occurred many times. The CDR3 DNA follows: TGTGCCAGCAGCGCTTTATCCGGGACAGCAGTTAACTATGGCTACACCTTC. It translates to CASSALSGTAVNYGYTF. The V gene is TRBV9, the J gene TRBJ1-2; 7 nucleotides agree with TRBD1. The CDR3 consists of 17 residues. CDR1 SGDLS and CDR2 YYNGEE come from the germline V gene. Losses at the gene ends were 3 bases for V and 1 base for J; bases not matched to a gene: 12.

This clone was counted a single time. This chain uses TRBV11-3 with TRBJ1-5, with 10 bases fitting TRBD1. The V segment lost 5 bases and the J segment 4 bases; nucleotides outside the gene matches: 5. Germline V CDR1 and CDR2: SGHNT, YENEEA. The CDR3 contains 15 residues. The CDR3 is CASSPGQGGNQPQHF. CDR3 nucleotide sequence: TGTGCCAGCAGCCCCGGACAGGGGGGGAATCAGCCCCAGCATTTT.

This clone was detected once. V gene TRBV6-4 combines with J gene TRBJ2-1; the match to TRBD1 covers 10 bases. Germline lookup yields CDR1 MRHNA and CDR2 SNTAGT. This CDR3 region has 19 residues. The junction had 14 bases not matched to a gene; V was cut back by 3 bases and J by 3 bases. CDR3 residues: CASSEGDRDRGLIYNEQFF. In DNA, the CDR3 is TGTGCCAGCAGTGAGGGAGACCGGGACAGGGGTCTTATCTACAATGAGCAGTTCTTC.

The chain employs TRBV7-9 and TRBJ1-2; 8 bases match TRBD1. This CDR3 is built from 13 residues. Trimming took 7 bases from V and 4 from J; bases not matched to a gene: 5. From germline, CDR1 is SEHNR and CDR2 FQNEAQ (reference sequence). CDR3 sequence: CASTTTGAYGYTF. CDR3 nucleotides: TGTGCCAGCACCACGACAGGGGCCTATGGCTACACCTTC.

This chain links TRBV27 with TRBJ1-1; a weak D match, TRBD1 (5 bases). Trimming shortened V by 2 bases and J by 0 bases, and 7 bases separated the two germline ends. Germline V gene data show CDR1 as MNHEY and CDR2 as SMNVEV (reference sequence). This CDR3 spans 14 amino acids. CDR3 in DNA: TGTGCCAGCAGTTTAGGGGACTTGAACACTGAAGCTTTCTTT. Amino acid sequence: CASSLGDLNTEAFF.

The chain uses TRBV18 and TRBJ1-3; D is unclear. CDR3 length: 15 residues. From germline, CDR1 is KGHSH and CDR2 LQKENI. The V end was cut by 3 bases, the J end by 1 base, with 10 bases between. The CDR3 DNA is TGTGCCAGCTCACCGGACTGGGGTTCTGGAAACACCATATATTTT. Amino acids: CASSPDWGSGNTIYF.

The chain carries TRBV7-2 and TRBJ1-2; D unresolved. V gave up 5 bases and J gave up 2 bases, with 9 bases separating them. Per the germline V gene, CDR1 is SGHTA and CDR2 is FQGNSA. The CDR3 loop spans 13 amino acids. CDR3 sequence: CASSLLRNYGYTF. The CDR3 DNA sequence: TGTGCCAGCAGCCTCCTACGGAACTATGGCTACACCTTC.

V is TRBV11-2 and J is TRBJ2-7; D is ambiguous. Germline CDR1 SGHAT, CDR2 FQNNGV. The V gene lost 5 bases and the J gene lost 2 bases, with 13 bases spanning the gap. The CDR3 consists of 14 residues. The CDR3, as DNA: TGTGCCAGCAGCCTTTCTCTTGGGACCTACGAGCAGTACTTC. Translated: CASSLSLGTYEQYF.

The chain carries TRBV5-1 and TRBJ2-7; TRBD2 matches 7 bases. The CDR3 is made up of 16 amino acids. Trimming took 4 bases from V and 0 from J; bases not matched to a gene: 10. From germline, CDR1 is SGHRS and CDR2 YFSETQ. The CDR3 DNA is TGCGCCAGCAGCAGAGGAAGCGGGGCAATCTCCTACGAGCAGTACTTC. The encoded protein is CASSRGSGAISYEQYF.

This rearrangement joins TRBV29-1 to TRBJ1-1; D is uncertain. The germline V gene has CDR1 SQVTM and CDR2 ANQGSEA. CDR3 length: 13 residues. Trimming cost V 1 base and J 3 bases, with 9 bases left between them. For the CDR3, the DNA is TGCAGCGTTGAAGGATGGAAGGACACTGAAGCTTTCTTT. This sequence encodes CSVEGWKDTEAFF.

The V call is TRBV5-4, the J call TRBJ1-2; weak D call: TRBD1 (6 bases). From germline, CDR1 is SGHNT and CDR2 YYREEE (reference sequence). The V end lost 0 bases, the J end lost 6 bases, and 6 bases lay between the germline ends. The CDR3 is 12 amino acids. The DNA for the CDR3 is TGTGCCAGCAGCTTGGCAGGGGATGGCTACACCTTC. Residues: CASSLAGDGYTF.

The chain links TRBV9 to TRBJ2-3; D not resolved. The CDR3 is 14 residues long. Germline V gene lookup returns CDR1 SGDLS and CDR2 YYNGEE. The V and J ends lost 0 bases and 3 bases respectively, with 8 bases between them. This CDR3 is CASSVVGITDTQYF. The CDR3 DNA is TGTGCCAGCAGCGTAGTCGGTATAACAGATACGCAGTATTTT.

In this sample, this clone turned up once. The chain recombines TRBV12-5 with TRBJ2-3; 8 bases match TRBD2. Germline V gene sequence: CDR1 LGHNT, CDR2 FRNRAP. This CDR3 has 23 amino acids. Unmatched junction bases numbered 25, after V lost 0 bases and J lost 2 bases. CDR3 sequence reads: CASGLVLVPPSSGAGAYTDTQYF. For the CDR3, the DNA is TGTGCTAGTGGTTTGGTACTGGTGCCCCCGAGTAGCGGAGCGGGGGCCTACACAGATACGCAGTATTTT.

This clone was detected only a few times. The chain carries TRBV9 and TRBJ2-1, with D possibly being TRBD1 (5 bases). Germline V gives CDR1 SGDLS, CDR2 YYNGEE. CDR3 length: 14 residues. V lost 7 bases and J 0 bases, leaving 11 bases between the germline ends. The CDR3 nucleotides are TGTGCCAGCCGCCCCGGACACTCCTACAATGAGCAGTTCTTC. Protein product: CASRPGHSYNEQFF.